This TCR beta chain emerged from a study of cytomegalovirus exposure and HLA in healthy donors. The PCR used 60 Vbeta and 13 Jbeta primers. Source study methods: Unique TCR beta chains numbered roughly 84 million in a later analysis, with roughly 11 million shared. Only in-frame clones appear in the TCRdb table, and some are missing; sequencing was by immunoSEQ multiplex PCR. Clone size and the V and J calls come from that table; the DNA yielded D and trimming. The sample includes roughly 100,000 clones. Trimming pared 6 bases from V and 0 bases from J, leaving 14 bases between. CDR3 size: 15 residues. The V gene's germline CDR1 is MNHNS and CDR2 SASEGT. Note on this clone: The antigen remains undetermined.

Study-wide results and caveats: Sequencing had likely introduced a cluster of highly shared sequence variants as an artifact. Most TCRs appeared rarely, but some public TCRs recurred in many donors.

This chain connects TRBV6-1 to TRBJ1-1; D perhaps matches TRBD1 (5 bases). This clonotype was obtained from a man aged 40-55 years in good health and CMV-seronegative. Sequencing was carried out using PBMCs. CDR3 sequence reads: CASRPDSLMNTEAFF. In DNA, the CDR3 is TGTGCCAGCAGACCCGACAGCTTAATGAACACTGAAGCTTTCTTT.